What follows is one T cell receptor beta chain and its context. What it binds is not known. The CDR3 totals 14 residues. Looked up from germline, CDR1 is MNHNY and CDR2 is SVGAGI (reference sequence). V dropped 6 bases and J dropped 2; count of bases not matched to a gene: 5. For the second PCR, which ran for roughly 6 to 12 cycles, a sample-barcoded 5' primer and a J-beta primer mix were used. TCRdb passed the 5' RACE reads through MiXCR, listing each CDR3 protein once. The sample records just under 750,000 distinct CDR3 sequences, 20% to 25% being singletons. The data were obtained in a study of blood T cells in healthy people across ages. Study-wide points: The authors considered diversity estimates from one million T cells to be underestimates. There was a strong correlation between TCR beta diversity and naive T cell percentage.

Sequencing was done on a sample of blood. This sequence was found in a man aged 65 to 79 in good health. V usage is TRBV6-6 and J usage is TRBJ1-2; 8 bases agree with TRBD1. CDR3 nucleotide sequence: TGTGCCAGCAGGATCGGGACAGGCAACTATGGCTACACCTTC. It specifies CASRIGTGNYGYTF.